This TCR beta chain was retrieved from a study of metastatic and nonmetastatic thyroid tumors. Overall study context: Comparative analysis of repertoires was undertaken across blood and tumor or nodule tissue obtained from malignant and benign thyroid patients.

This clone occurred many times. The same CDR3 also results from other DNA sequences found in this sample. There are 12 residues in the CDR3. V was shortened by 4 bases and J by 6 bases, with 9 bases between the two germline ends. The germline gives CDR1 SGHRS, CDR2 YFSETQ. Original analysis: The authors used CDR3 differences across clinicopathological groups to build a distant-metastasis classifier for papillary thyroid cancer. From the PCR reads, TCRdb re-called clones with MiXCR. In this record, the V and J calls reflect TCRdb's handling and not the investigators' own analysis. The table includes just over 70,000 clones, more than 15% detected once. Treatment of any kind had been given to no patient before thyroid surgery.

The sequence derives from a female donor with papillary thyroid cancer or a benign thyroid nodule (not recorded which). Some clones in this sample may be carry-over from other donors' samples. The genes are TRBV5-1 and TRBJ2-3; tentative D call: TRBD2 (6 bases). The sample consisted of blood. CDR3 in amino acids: CASSPEGDTQYF. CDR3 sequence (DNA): TGCGCCAGCAGCCCGGAGGGGGATACGCAGTATTTT.